The rows below give T cell receptor beta chains drawn from one sample of a study of cytomegalovirus exposure and HLA in healthy donors. Produced via immunoSEQ multiplex PCR; TCRdb's table is partial and in-frame only. This table lists some 110,000 clones. Sequences were obtained from PBMCs. These receptors all come from a man aged 35-49 years in good health and CMV-seropositive. Both conserved end residues are part of each CDR3. Each record gives: V gene, J gene, D gene, CDR3 protein, CDR3 DNA. A D gene is named only where the DNA matches it firmly.

V gene: TRBV28; J gene: TRBJ2-1; D gene: NA; CDR3 protein: CASTRELTYNEQFF; CDR3 DNA: TGTGCCAGCACCCGGGAACTTACCTACAATGAGCAGTTCTTC
V gene: TRBV27; J gene: TRBJ2-7; D gene: NA; CDR3 protein: CASSFSGDTYEQYF; CDR3 DNA: TGTGCCAGCAGTTTTTCAGGGGACACCTACGAGCAGTACTTC
V gene: TRBV27; J gene: TRBJ2-5; D gene: TRBD1; CDR3 protein: CASRPQGAGLAETQYF; CDR3 DNA: TGTGCCAGCAGGCCCCAGGGGGCGGGTTTGGCGGAGACCCAGTACTTC
V gene: TRBV9; J gene: TRBJ2-2; D gene: TRBD2; CDR3 protein: CASSPLTGLAGLNTGELFF; CDR3 DNA: TGTGCCAGCAGCCCCTTGACAGGACTAGCGGGCCTTAACACCGGGGAGCTGTTTTTT
V gene: TRBV28; J gene: TRBJ2-7; D gene: NA; CDR3 protein: CASSRYEQYF; CDR3 DNA: TGTGCCAGCAGTCGCTACGAGCAGTACTTC
V gene: TRBV5-1; J gene: TRBJ2-4; D gene: NA; CDR3 protein: CASSLAGMENIQYF; CDR3 DNA: TGCGCCAGCAGCTTGGCAGGAATGGAAAACATTCAGTACTTC
V gene: TRBV5-6; J gene: TRBJ2-2; D gene: TRBD1; CDR3 protein: CASSSGTGVTGELFF; CDR3 DNA: TGTGCCAGCAGCTCCGGGACAGGGGTCACCGGGGAGCTGTTTTTT
V gene: TRBV6-1; J gene: TRBJ1-3; D gene: NA; CDR3 protein: CASSSTGSVTIYF; CDR3 DNA: TGTGCCAGCAGTTCTACAGGGTCTGTCACCATATATTTT
V gene: TRBV18; J gene: TRBJ1-1; D gene: TRBD1; CDR3 protein: CASLPGQGMNTEAFF; CDR3 DNA: TGTGCCAGCTTACCGGGACAGGGGATGAACACTGAAGCTTTCTTT
V gene: TRBV5-5; J gene: TRBJ1-1; D gene: NA; CDR3 protein: CASSLATAEAFF; CDR3 DNA: TGTGCCAGCAGCTTGGCAACGGCTGAAGCTTTCTTT
V gene: TRBV10-3; J gene: TRBJ2-3; D gene: TRBD2; CDR3 protein: CATVMTSGSTDTQYF; CDR3 DNA: TGTGCCACCGTGATGACTAGCGGGAGTACAGATACGCAGTATTTT